Below, 11 T cell receptor beta chains from the same sample are listed, as sequenced in a study of OX40 agonist ivuxolimab in advanced cancers. Sequencing used immunoSEQ multiplex PCR; TCRdb keeps in-frame clones, though not all of them. The table lists over 55,000 clones, around 83% of them singletons. The starting material was CD4+ or CD8+ T cells sorted from blood, obtained in a trial of the OX40 agonist ivuxolimab. Receptors originate from an adult with an advanced solid tumor such as melanoma, head and neck, liver or kidney cancer.

The genes are TRBV28 and TRBJ1-2; D unresolved. The CDR3 runs to 10 residues. Germline V gene sequence: CDR1 MDHEN, CDR2 SYDVKM. Trimming removed 6 bases at V and 7 bases at J, with 6 bases between. The CDR3 DNA sequence: TGTGCCAGCAGAATTGGTGGCTACACCTTC. Protein product: CASRIGGYTF.

The rearrangement joins TRBV2 to TRBJ1-2; D is perhaps TRBD1 (6 bases). Trimming removed 10 bases from V and 7 bases from J, with 16 bases in between. The germline gives CDR1 SNHLY, CDR2 FYNNEI. This CDR3 has 12 residues. The chain's CDR3 is CATKNRVSGYTF. The CDR3 region has the DNA TGTGCCACCAAAAACAGGGTCTCTGGCTACACCTTC. The variable domain in full, with the rest retrieved from reference TRBV2 and TRBJ1-2, is EPEVTQTPSHQVTQMGQEVILRCVPISNHLYFYWYRQILGQKVEFLVSFYNNEISEKSEIFDDQFSVERPDGSNFTLKIRSTKLEDSAMYFCATKNRVSGYTFGSGTRLTVV.

The chain carries TRBV18 and TRBJ2-7, with TRBD1 identical over 7 bases. This CDR3 is built from 14 residues. Losses at the gene ends were 1 base for V and 7 bases for J; bases not matched to a gene: 7. Germline V gene sequence: CDR1 KGHSH, CDR2 LQKENI. In DNA, the CDR3 is TGTGCCAGCTCACCACGAACAGGGGATGGAGAGCAGTACTTC. This translates into CASSPRTGDGEQYF.

The rearrangement joins TRBV5-1 to TRBJ2-2; D is perhaps TRBD1 (5 bases). Per germline, CDR1 SGHRS and CDR2 YFSETQ. The ends were cut back, 4 bases at V and 6 bases at J, with 13 bases in the middle. The CDR3 spans 14 residues. The CDR3 here is CASSGALESGELFF. CDR3 bases: TGCGCCAGCAGCGGGGCCCTCGAATCCGGGGAGCTGTTTTTT.

The chain recombines TRBV7-2 with TRBJ1-6; D gene uncertain. Per the germline V gene, CDR1 is SGHTA and CDR2 is FQGNSA. V lost 0 bases and J lost 6, with 9 bases in between. The CDR3 has 15 amino acids. CDR3 loop: CASSLAQRGNSPLHF. The CDR3 coding sequence is TGTGCCAGCAGCTTAGCACAGAGAGGTAATTCACCCCTCCACTTT.

The chain uses TRBV9 and TRBJ2-5, with 9 nucleotides matching TRBD1. CDR1 and CDR2 (germline): SGDLS, YYNGEE. The CDR3 has 15 amino acids. The V and J ends lost 4 bases and 5 bases, in that order; junction bases with no gene match: 9. The CDR3 bases are TGTGCCAGCAGCCCGCGGACAGGGGAAGGGGAGACCCAGTACTTC. Its translation: CASSPRTGEGETQYF.

The chain employs TRBV5-1 and TRBJ2-1; D might be TRBD2 (6 bases). Germline V gene sequence: CDR1 SGHRS, CDR2 YFSETQ. The CDR3 contains 15 residues. The germline V and J ends were trimmed by 0 bases and 7 bases, with 14 bases remaining between them. The CDR3 loop is CASSLDGGIPNEQFF. In DNA, the CDR3 is TGCGCCAGCAGCTTGGATGGCGGGATCCCGAATGAGCAGTTCTTC.

This clone was seen a few times. V and J are TRBV7-9 and TRBJ1-6; unclear D gene. Germline V CDR1 and CDR2: SEHNR, FQNEAQ (reference sequence). The CDR3 has 14 residues. The V end lost 5 bases, the J end lost 6 bases, and 11 bases lay between the germline ends. The CDR3 spells CASSDPGSNSPLHF. The DNA of the CDR3 is TGTGCCAGCAGCGACCCAGGATCTAATTCACCCCTCCACTTT.

This clone occurred once. The rearrangement uses TRBV19 and TRBJ1-5; perhaps TRBD1 as D (5 bases). This CDR3 spans 17 amino acids. Germline V lookup: CDR1 LNHDA, CDR2 SQIVND (reference sequence). V shed 0 bases and J shed 5 bases, with 17 bases lying between them. DNA for the CDR3: TGTGCCAGTAGTATAGATCGTACAGGAGGAGGTTATCAGCCCCAGCATTTT. Encoded protein: CASSIDRTGGGYQPQHF.

J is TRBJ2-5 and V is TRBV11-2; 11 positions agree with TRBD2. J gave up 1 base and V 5 bases, and 3 bases lay outside the gene matches. Germline CDR1 is SGHAT and CDR2 is FQNNGV. The CDR3 runs to 15 residues. The CDR3 reads CASSPGTSGQETQYF. CDR3 nucleotide sequence: TGTGCCAGCAGCCCCGGGACTAGCGGCCAAGAGACCCAGTACTTC.

The chain has TRBV7-2 and TRBJ2-5, with 10 bases that match TRBD1. This CDR3 is built from 13 residues. Trimming took 5 bases from V and 4 from J; bases not matched to a gene: 1. In germline, CDR1 is SGHTA, CDR2 FQGNSA. This CDR3 reads CASSRQGAETQYF. The DNA for the CDR3 is TGTGCCAGCAGCAGACAGGGGGCAGAGACCCAGTACTTC.